This T cell receptor beta chain was sequenced for a study of blood T cell repertoires in COVID-19. Study-wide background: Sites across the United States, Italy and Spain contributed samples from acute and convalescent COVID-19.

Repertoires were generated with immunoSEQ multiplex PCR, while TCRdb's copy carries only in-frame clones and drops some. The repertoire holds roughly 220,000 clones, with 90% as singletons. Those enrolled, adults aged roughly 18 to 95 years, came from fewer than 25 US areas. A case of COVID-19 had been met by exposed participants within 2 weeks before study entry. The sequencing sample was made of PBMCs or T cells enriched from blood (not recorded which). The source of this sequence is a man aged 30-40 years who had been exposed to COVID-19.

The DNA for the CDR3 is TGTGCCACCGGGACAATAAATGGCTACACCTTC. Protein product: CATGTINGYTF. The chain couples TRBV11-2 to TRBJ1-2, with D perhaps TRBD1 (6 bases). There are 11 residues in the CDR3. V was shortened by 10 bases and J by 6 bases, with 12 bases between the two germline ends. Per germline, CDR1 SGHAT and CDR2 FQNNGV.